These T cell receptor beta chains were read from a single sample in a study of regulatory T cells in long-lasting Graves disease. MiXCR was run by TCRdb on the multiplex PCR reads, yielding one entry per CDR3 protein. The sample holds 360,000 or so distinct CDR3 sequences; 23% are singletons and the top ten take around 30%. Sequencing used peripheral blood mononuclear cells (PBMCs), obtained when the disease was refractory, from a patient treated with antithyroid drugs. These receptors originate from a woman aged 40 to 55 with Graves disease. CDR3s include the opening cysteine and the closing phenylalanine or tryptophan. The D gene is left open where the match is weak. Clone size is not always given. Where it is, it says once, few, many or a class for expanded clones.

J gene: TRBJ2-4
D gene: .
V gene: TRBV12-3/TRBV12-4
clone size: .
CDR3 DNA: TGTGCCAGCAGCCCTTTTAGATTGGGGTTC
CDR3 protein: CASSPFRLGF

J gene: TRBJ2-7
D gene: TRBD1
V gene: TRBV6-1
clone size: many
CDR3 DNA: TGTGCCAGCAGAAGACAGGGATTTAGCGAGCAGTACTTC
CDR3 protein: CASRRQGFSEQYF

J gene: TRBJ2-7
D gene: TRBD2
V gene: TRBV28
clone size: many
CDR3 DNA: TGTGCCAGCACAATCGGCGGGAGTTTAGACGAGCAGTACTTC
CDR3 protein: CASTIGGSLDEQYF

J gene: TRBJ2-5
D gene: TRBD1
V gene: TRBV18
clone size: .
CDR3 DNA: TGTGCCAGCTCACGGATTGGGACAGAGGCCCAGTACTTC
CDR3 protein: CASSRIGTEAQYF

J gene: TRBJ2-4
D gene: .
V gene: TRBV29-1
clone size: .
CDR3 DNA: TGCAGCGTTGAGGGCGGAGCCAAAAACATTCAGTACTTC
CDR3 protein: CSVEGGAKNIQYF

J gene: TRBJ1-1
D gene: .
V gene: TRBV12-3/TRBV12-4
clone size: many
CDR3 DNA: TGTGCCAGCAGGAAGACAGGCGCTCGCACTGAAGCTTTCTTT
CDR3 protein: CASRKTGARTEAFF

J gene: TRBJ2-7
D gene: TRBD1
V gene: TRBV20-1
clone size: many
CDR3 DNA: TGCAGTGCTAGGAGGGGGCAGGAGCAGTACTTC
CDR3 protein: CSARRGQEQYF

J gene: TRBJ2-5
D gene: .
V gene: TRBV5-1
clone size: few
CDR3 DNA: TGCGCCAGCAGCTTGGCCCTTGCGCCCCAAGAGACCCAGTACTTC
CDR3 protein: CASSLALAPQETQYF

J gene: TRBJ2-2
D gene: .
V gene: TRBV2
clone size: many
CDR3 DNA: TGTGCCAGCAGAGACCTCGTGCTGAAGACCGGGGAGCTGTTTTTT
CDR3 protein: CASRDLVLKTGELFF

J gene: TRBJ2-1
D gene: TRBD2
V gene: TRBV10-3
clone size: few
CDR3 DNA: TGTGCCAGCAGTCAACCGGGACTAGCGAGGAATGAGCAGTTCTTC
CDR3 protein: CASSQPGLARNEQFF

J gene: TRBJ2-5
D gene: .
V gene: TRBV7-7
clone size: many
CDR3 DNA: TGTGCTAGCAGCTTAGGCAACCCCCAAGAGACCCAGTACTTC
CDR3 protein: CASSLGNPQETQYF

J gene: TRBJ2-7
D gene: TRBD2
V gene: TRBV6-1
clone size: many
CDR3 DNA: TGTGCCAGCAGTAGCGGGATGTCTTGGGAGCAGTACTTC
CDR3 protein: CASSSGMSWEQYF

J gene: TRBJ2-5
D gene: TRBD1
V gene: TRBV2
clone size: .
CDR3 DNA: TGTGCCAGCAGGCCCAGACAGGGTCAAGAGACCCAGTACTTC
CDR3 protein: CASRPRQGQETQYF

J gene: TRBJ2-1
D gene: TRBD2
V gene: TRBV6-2/TRBV6-3
clone size: few
CDR3 DNA: TGTGCCAGCAGTTCCAGGCTAGCGGGAGTGGGCAATGAGCAGTTCTTC
CDR3 protein: CASSSRLAGVGNEQFF

J gene: TRBJ2-5
D gene: TRBD2
V gene: TRBV28
clone size: many
CDR3 DNA: TGTGCCAGCACCCGGGGGGGGGTCCAAGAGACCCAGTACTTC
CDR3 protein: CASTRGGVQETQYF

J gene: TRBJ2-7
D gene: .
V gene: TRBV30
clone size: .
CDR3 DNA: TGTGCCTGGAGTCCTTGGGGCTACGAGCAGTACTTC
CDR3 protein: CAWSPWGYEQYF

J gene: TRBJ1-6
D gene: .
V gene: TRBV20-1
clone size: many
CDR3 DNA: TGCAGTGTCACACGTGGGGGCATTAATTCACCCCTCCACTTT
CDR3 protein: CSVTRGGINSPLHF

J gene: TRBJ2-5
D gene: TRBD1
V gene: TRBV12-3/TRBV12-4
clone size: many
CDR3 DNA: TGTGCCAGCAGTCCGGACAGGGGGCTGGGGGAGACCCAGTACTTC
CDR3 protein: CASSPDRGLGETQYF

J gene: TRBJ1-1
D gene: .
V gene: TRBV7-9
clone size: few
CDR3 DNA: TGTGCCAGCAGTTCGGGACACCTGACGAACACTGAAGCTTTCTTT
CDR3 protein: CASSSGHLTNTEAFF

J gene: TRBJ1-1
D gene: .
V gene: TRBV7-2
clone size: .
CDR3 DNA: TGTGCCAGCAGCTTAGCTCCGGGGGCGCGAACTGAAGCTTTCTTT
CDR3 protein: CASSLAPGARTEAFF

J gene: TRBJ2-7
D gene: TRBD2
V gene: TRBV28
clone size: many
CDR3 DNA: TGTGCCAGCAGCCCACTAGCGGTTACCTCCAAGCAGTACTTC
CDR3 protein: CASSPLAVTSKQYF

J gene: TRBJ2-2
D gene: TRBD2
V gene: TRBV19
clone size: .
CDR3 DNA: TGTGCCAGTAGTAAATCCCTTACTAGCGGGAGACGGTCCGGGGAGCTGTTTTTT
CDR3 protein: CASSKSLTSGRRSGELFF

J gene: TRBJ1-1
D gene: .
V gene: TRBV7-9
clone size: .
CDR3 DNA: TGTGCCAGCAGCCCCAGGGCCGTCGACACTGAAGCTTTCTTT
CDR3 protein: CASSPRAVDTEAFF

J gene: TRBJ2-7
D gene: .
V gene: TRBV27
clone size: .
CDR3 DNA: TGTGCCAGCAGTTGGAGTAGCGGTTATTCCTACGAGCAGTACTTC
CDR3 protein: CASSWSSGYSYEQYF

J gene: TRBJ2-7
D gene: TRBD1
V gene: TRBV28
clone size: .
CDR3 DNA: TGTGCCAGCAGTTCCTCCGTCGGGACAGCTATCTACGAGCAGTACTTC
CDR3 protein: CASSSSVGTAIYEQYF

J gene: TRBJ2-5
D gene: TRBD2
V gene: TRBV13
clone size: .
CDR3 DNA: TGTGCCAGCAGCTTAGGCTTTAGCGGGAGGAAACAAGAGACCCAGTACTTC
CDR3 protein: CASSLGFSGRKQETQYF

J gene: TRBJ1-5
D gene: TRBD1
V gene: TRBV2
clone size: many
CDR3 DNA: TGTGCCAGCAGTCAGGACAGGAACAATCAGCCCCAGCATTTT
CDR3 protein: CASSQDRNNQPQHF

J gene: TRBJ2-2
D gene: .
V gene: TRBV15
clone size: few
CDR3 DNA: TGTGCCACCAGCAGAGATCGGGGGTCCCCTACCGGGGAGCTGTTTTTT
CDR3 protein: CATSRDRGSPTGELFF

J gene: TRBJ2-5
D gene: TRBD1
V gene: TRBV15
clone size: many
CDR3 DNA: TGTGCCACCAGCAGAGCGGGACAGGGGAAAGAGACCCAGTACTTC
CDR3 protein: CATSRAGQGKETQYF

J gene: TRBJ1-2
D gene: .
V gene: TRBV28
clone size: many
CDR3 DNA: TGTGCCAGCAGGTCCGTAACAGGCTATGACTACACCTTC
CDR3 protein: CASRSVTGYDYTF

J gene: TRBJ2-7
D gene: .
V gene: TRBV20-1
clone size: .
CDR3 DNA: TGCAGTGCTGGGCAGGCCGGCGAGCAGTACTTC
CDR3 protein: CSAGQAGEQYF

J gene: TRBJ2-2
D gene: TRBD2
V gene: TRBV3-1
clone size: .
CDR3 DNA: TGTGCCAGCAGCCCCCTACTAGCGGGAGGGCGCGGGGAGCTGTTTTTT
CDR3 protein: CASSPLLAGGRGELFF

J gene: TRBJ2-2
D gene: .
V gene: TRBV20-1
clone size: few
CDR3 DNA: TGCAGTGCCGATCCGGGGCAGCTGAACACCGGGGAGCTGTTTTTT
CDR3 protein: CSADPGQLNTGELFF

J gene: TRBJ2-6
D gene: .
V gene: TRBV28
clone size: many
CDR3 DNA: TGTGCCAGCAGCTCCTCAGGCTCTGGGGCCAACGTCCTGACTTTC
CDR3 protein: CASSSSGSGANVLTF

J gene: TRBJ1-6
D gene: TRBD1
V gene: TRBV28
clone size: many
CDR3 DNA: TGTGCCAGCAGTTTAATCAGGCCAGGGGGCCCCCTCCACTTT
CDR3 protein: CASSLIRPGGPLHF

J gene: TRBJ2-7
D gene: TRBD2
V gene: TRBV4-1
clone size: .
CDR3 DNA: TGCGCCAGCAGCCGAGGACTAGCGGACAGCTCCTACGAGCAGTACTTC
CDR3 protein: CASSRGLADSSYEQYF

J gene: TRBJ1-3
D gene: TRBD1
V gene: TRBV7-9
clone size: .
CDR3 DNA: TGTGCCAGCAGCCTTTTAAAGACCGGGACAGTTTGGTGGAACACCATATATTTT
CDR3 protein: CASSLLKTGTVWWNTIYF

J gene: TRBJ1-3
D gene: .
V gene: TRBV6-1
clone size: few
CDR3 DNA: TGTGCCAGCATAGCGGGTTTACCCATCTCTGGAAACACCATATATTTT
CDR3 protein: CASIAGLPISGNTIYF

J gene: TRBJ1-1
D gene: TRBD1
V gene: TRBV5-1
clone size: few
CDR3 DNA: TGCGCCAGCAGCCGCCGACAGGGAGGGGGGACTGAAGCTTTCTTT
CDR3 protein: CASSRRQGGGTEAFF

J gene: TRBJ2-7
D gene: .
V gene: TRBV20-1
clone size: many
CDR3 DNA: TGCAGTGCTTGGGCGGAGCCACGGTACGAGCAGTACTTC
CDR3 protein: CSAWAEPRYEQYF

J gene: TRBJ2-5
D gene: TRBD2
V gene: TRBV10-3
clone size: .
CDR3 DNA: TGTGCCATCAGTCTGGGACTAGCTGGACAAGAGACCCAGTACTTC
CDR3 protein: CAISLGLAGQETQYF

J gene: TRBJ2-1
D gene: TRBD2
V gene: TRBV11-3
clone size: .
CDR3 DNA: TGTGCCAGCAGCTTAGGGAACAGCCGACTAGCGGGAGAGAGGTACAATGAGCAGTTCTTC
CDR3 protein: CASSLGNSRLAGERYNEQFF

J gene: TRBJ2-7
D gene: TRBD2
V gene: TRBV20-1
clone size: many
CDR3 DNA: TGCAGTGCTAAGACTAGCGGGAGGGCCGGTTGGCACGAGCAGTACTTC
CDR3 protein: CSAKTSGRAGWHEQYF

J gene: TRBJ2-1
D gene: .
V gene: TRBV6-1
clone size: few
CDR3 DNA: TGTGCCACCACCCCCACCTACAGTGTCAATGAGCAGTTCTTC
CDR3 protein: CATTPTYSVNEQFF

J gene: TRBJ1-5
D gene: .
V gene: TRBV27
clone size: .
CDR3 DNA: TGTGCCGGCAGTTTCCGCAGGGGTCCGAATCAGCCCCAGCATTTT
CDR3 protein: CAGSFRRGPNQPQHF

J gene: TRBJ1-3
D gene: .
V gene: TRBV28
clone size: many
CDR3 DNA: TGTGCCAGCAGTCGATTTGGAAACACCATATATTTT
CDR3 protein: CASSRFGNTIYF

J gene: TRBJ2-5
D gene: TRBD2
V gene: TRBV2
clone size: many
CDR3 DNA: TGTGCCAGCAGTCGTTTTCCGGGACTAGCGGGAGGGGAGACCCAGTACTTC
CDR3 protein: CASSRFPGLAGGETQYF

J gene: TRBJ2-4
D gene: TRBD1
V gene: TRBV2
clone size: many
CDR3 DNA: TGTGCCAGCAGTGGACAGGGGGCCGTTCAGTACTTC
CDR3 protein: CASSGQGAVQYF

J gene: TRBJ1-1
D gene: .
V gene: TRBV7-9
clone size: few
CDR3 DNA: TGTGCCAGCAGCTTAGGCGTCACTGAAGCTTTCTTT
CDR3 protein: CASSLGVTEAFF

J gene: TRBJ1-6
D gene: .
V gene: TRBV12-3/TRBV12-4
clone size: many
CDR3 DNA: TGTGCCAGCAGTTTAGATCCGGGAAATTCACCCCTCCACTTT
CDR3 protein: CASSLDPGNSPLHF

J gene: TRBJ1-1
D gene: .
V gene: TRBV9
clone size: .
CDR3 DNA: TGTGCCAGCAGCGTAAGGGCAGAGAACACTGAAGCTTTCTTT
CDR3 protein: CASSVRAENTEAFF

J gene: TRBJ1-1
D gene: TRBD1
V gene: TRBV5-4
clone size: .
CDR3 DNA: TGTGCCAGCAGCTTGAAGGGGGCCCTGTGGGGCACTGAAGCTTTCTTT
CDR3 protein: CASSLKGALWGTEAFF

J gene: TRBJ2-7
D gene: TRBD2
V gene: TRBV7-8
clone size: many
CDR3 DNA: TGTGCCAGCAGCCCCAATAGACTAGCGGGAGAGCAGTACTTC
CDR3 protein: CASSPNRLAGEQYF

J gene: TRBJ2-7
D gene: TRBD2
V gene: TRBV7-2
clone size: .
CDR3 DNA: TGTGCCAGCAGCTTAAAAGTGGGGGGTGGACTAGCGGGAGGAGGGGAGCAGTACTTC
CDR3 protein: CASSLKVGGGLAGGGEQYF

J gene: TRBJ2-1
D gene: .
V gene: TRBV11-2
clone size: .
CDR3 DNA: TGTGCCAGCAGCTTAGTCCCAGTCCTCCGCCTTTTCTTC
CDR3 protein: CASSLVPVLRLFF